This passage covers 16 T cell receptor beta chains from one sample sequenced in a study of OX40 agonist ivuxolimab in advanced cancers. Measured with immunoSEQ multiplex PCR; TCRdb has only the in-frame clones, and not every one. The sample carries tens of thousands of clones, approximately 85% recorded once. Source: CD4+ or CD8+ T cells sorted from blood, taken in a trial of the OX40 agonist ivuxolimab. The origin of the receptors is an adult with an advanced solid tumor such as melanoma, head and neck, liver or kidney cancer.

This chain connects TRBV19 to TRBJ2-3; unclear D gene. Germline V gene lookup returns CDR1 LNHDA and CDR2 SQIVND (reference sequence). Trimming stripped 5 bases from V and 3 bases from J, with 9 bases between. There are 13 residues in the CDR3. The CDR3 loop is CASSSRPTDTQYF. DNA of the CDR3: TGTGCCAGTAGTTCAAGACCGACAGATACGCAGTATTTT.

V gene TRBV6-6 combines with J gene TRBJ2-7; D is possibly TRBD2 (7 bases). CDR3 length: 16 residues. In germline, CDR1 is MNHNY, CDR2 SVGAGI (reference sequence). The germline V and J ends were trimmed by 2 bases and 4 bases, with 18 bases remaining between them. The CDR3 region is CASSYALGGRPYEQYF. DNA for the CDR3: TGTGCCAGCAGTTACGCCTTGGGGGGGCGACCTTACGAGCAGTACTTC.

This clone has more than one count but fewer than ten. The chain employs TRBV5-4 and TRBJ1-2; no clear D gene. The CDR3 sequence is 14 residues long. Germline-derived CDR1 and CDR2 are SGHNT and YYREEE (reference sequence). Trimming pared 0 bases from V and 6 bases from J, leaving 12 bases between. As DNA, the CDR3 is TGTGCCAGCAGCTTGGATCGGGTTGGACATGGCTACACCTTC. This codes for CASSLDRVGHGYTF.

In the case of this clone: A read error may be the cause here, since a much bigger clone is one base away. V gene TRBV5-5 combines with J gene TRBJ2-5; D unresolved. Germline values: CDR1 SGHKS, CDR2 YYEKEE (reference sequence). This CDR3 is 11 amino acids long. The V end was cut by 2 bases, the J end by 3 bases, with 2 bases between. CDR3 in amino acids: CASSFEETQYF. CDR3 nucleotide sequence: TGTGCCAGCAGCTTTGAAGAGACCCAGTACTTC.

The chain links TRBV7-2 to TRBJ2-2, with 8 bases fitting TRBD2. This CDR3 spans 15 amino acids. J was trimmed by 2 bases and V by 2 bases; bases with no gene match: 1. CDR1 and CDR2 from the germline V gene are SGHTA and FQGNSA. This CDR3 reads CASSLRGGNTGELFF. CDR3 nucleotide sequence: TGTGCCAGCAGCTTACGGGGGGGCAACACCGGGGAGCTGTTTTTT.

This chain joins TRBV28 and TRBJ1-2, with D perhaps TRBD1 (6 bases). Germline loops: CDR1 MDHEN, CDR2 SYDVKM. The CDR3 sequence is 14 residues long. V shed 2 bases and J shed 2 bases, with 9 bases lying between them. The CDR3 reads CASSLLTGNYGYTF. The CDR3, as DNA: TGTGCCAGCAGTTTACTCACAGGGAACTATGGCTACACCTTC.

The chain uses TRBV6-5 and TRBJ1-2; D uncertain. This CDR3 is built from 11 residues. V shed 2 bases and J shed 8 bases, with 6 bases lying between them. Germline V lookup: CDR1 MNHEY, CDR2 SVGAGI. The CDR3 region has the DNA TGTGCCAGCAGTTACATGGGCGGCTACACCTTC. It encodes CASSYMGGYTF.

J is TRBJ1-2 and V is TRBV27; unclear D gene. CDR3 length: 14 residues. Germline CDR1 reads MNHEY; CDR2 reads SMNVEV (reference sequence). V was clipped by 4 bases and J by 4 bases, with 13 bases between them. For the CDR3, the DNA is TGTGCCAGCAGTTCCTCCTCCGGGAGCTATGGCTACACCTTC. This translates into CASSSSSGSYGYTF.

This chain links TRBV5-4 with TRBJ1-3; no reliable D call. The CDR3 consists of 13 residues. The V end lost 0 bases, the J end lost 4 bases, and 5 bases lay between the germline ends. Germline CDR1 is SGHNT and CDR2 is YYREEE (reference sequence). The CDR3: CASSLASGNTIYF. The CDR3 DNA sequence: TGTGCCAGCAGCTTGGCCTCCGGAAACACCATATATTTT.

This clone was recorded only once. The CDR3 DNA is TGTGCCAGCAGTTTCAGACGGGGGCGCGAAACCTATGGCTACACCTTC. As protein: CASSFRRGRETYGYTF. The V gene is TRBV28, the J gene TRBJ1-2; D perhaps matches TRBD1 (6 bases). V gave up 3 bases and J gave up 4 bases, with 18 bases separating them. Germline CDR1 and CDR2: MDHEN and SYDVKM. The length of the CDR3 is 16 residues.

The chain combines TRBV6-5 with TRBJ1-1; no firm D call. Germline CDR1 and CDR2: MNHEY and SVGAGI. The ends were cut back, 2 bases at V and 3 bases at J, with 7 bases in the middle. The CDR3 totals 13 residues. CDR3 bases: TGTGCCAGCAGTTACGGAGGGTACACTGAAGCTTTCTTT. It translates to CASSYGGYTEAFF.

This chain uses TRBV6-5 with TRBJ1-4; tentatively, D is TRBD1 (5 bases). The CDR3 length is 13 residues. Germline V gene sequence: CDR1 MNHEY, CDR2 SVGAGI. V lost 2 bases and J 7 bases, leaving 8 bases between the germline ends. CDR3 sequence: CASSYRGSEKLFF. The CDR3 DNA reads TGTGCCAGCAGTTACCGGGGGAGTGAAAAACTGTTTTTT.

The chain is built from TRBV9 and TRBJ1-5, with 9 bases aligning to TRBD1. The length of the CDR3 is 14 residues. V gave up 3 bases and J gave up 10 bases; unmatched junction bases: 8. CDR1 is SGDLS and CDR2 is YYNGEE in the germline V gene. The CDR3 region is CASSAGTGYEPQHF. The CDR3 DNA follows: TGTGCCAGCAGCGCGGGGACAGGGTATGAACCCCAGCATTTT.

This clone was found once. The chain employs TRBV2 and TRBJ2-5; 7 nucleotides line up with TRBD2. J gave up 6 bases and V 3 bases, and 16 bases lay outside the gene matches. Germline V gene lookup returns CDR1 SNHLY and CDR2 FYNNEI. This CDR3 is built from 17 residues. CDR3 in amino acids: CASSDKGVLRRGKTQYF. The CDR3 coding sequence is TGTGCCAGCAGTGATAAAGGTGTGCTTCGGCGGGGGAAGACCCAGTACTTC.

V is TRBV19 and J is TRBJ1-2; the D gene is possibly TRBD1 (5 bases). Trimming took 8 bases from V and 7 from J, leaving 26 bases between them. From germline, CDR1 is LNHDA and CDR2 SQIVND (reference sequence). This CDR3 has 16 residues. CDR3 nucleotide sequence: TGTGCCAGTCATGGGAGCGGGACGCCCGGTGGTCCTGGCTACACCTTC. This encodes CASHGSGTPGGPGYTF.

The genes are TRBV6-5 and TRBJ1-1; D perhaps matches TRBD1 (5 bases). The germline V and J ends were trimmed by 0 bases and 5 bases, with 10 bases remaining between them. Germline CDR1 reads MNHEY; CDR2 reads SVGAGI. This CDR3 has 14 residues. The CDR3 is CASSYSRGGTEAFF. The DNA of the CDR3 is TGTGCCAGCAGTTACTCGAGGGGAGGGACTGAAGCTTTCTTT.